The text below deals with one T cell receptor (beta chain). This sample was taken from a study of blood T cell repertoires in COVID-19. The germline V gene encodes CDR1 MNHEY and CDR2 SVGAGI. Unmatched junction bases numbered 8, after V lost 6 bases and J lost 1 base. The CDR3 contains 15 residues. Clones were sequenced by immunoSEQ multiplex PCR, and TCRdb holds only the in-frame ones, with some missing. The table records about 82,000 clones, just under 80% of them present only once. The sequencing sample was made of peripheral blood. The V gene is TRBV6-5, the J gene TRBJ2-5; TRBD1 aligns across 7 bases. This TCR was recovered from a man in his 60s with COVID-19, enrolled during active disease. The CDR3 bases are TGTGCCAGCAGGGACCGAAGGGACAGCCAAGAGACCCAGTACTTC. Translation: CASRDRRDSQETQYF.